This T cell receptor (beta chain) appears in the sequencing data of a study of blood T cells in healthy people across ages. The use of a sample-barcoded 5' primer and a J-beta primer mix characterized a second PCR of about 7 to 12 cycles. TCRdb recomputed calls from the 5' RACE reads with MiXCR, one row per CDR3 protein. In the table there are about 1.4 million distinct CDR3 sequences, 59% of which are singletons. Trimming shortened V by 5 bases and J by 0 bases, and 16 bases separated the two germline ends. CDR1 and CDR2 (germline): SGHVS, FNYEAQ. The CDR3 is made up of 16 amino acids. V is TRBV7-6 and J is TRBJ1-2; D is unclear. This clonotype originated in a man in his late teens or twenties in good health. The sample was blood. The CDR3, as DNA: TGTGCCAGCAGCCCCAGCGGCGGCAGAACTAACTATGGCTACACCTTC. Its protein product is CASSPSGGRTNYGYTF.